These 31 T cell receptor beta chains originate from one sample sequenced in a study of blood T cell repertoires in COVID-19. The method was immunoSEQ multiplex PCR; TCRdb's version includes in-frame clones alone and lacks a portion of them. The table lists 100,000 or so clones, about 80% of them singletons. Sequenced input: peripheral blood. The receptors derive from a woman in her 70s with acute or convalescent COVID-19.

For the CDR3, the DNA is TGTGCCAGTTCCAACGGGAATGAGCAGTTCTTC. This encodes CASSNGNEQFF. The chain is built from TRBV4-2 and TRBJ2-1; the D is unclear. The germline V gene encodes CDR1 LGHNA and CDR2 YNFKEQ. V lost 9 bases, J lost 7 bases, and 10 bases lay in between. There are 11 residues in the CDR3.

This clone was counted once. J is TRBJ2-5 and V is TRBV30, with TRBD2 matching 10 bases. The CDR3 runs to 16 residues. J was trimmed by 4 bases and V by 1 base; bases with no gene match: 9. Germline assignment: CDR1 GTSNPN and CDR2 SVGIG (reference sequence). In DNA, the CDR3 is TGTGCCTGGAGTGACCCGGGACTAGCGAGGTCAGAGACCCAGTACTTC. It yields the protein CAWSDPGLARSETQYF.

The chain joins TRBV30 to TRBJ2-3, with a weak D call TRBD2 (5 bases). The CDR3 length is 14 residues. Germline lookup yields CDR1 GTSNPN and CDR2 SVGIG (reference sequence). Trimming pared 2 bases from V and 6 bases from J, leaving 15 bases between. The CDR3 region has the DNA TGTGCCTGGAGTAAGGGTGTACTAGATGATACGCAGTATTTT. This gives the protein CAWSKGVLDDTQYF.

The rearrangement links TRBV4-1 to TRBJ1-1, with no clear D. Trimming removed 3 bases from V and 5 bases from J, with 10 bases in between. The CDR3 runs to 13 residues. Germline V CDR1 and CDR2: MGHRA, YSYEKL. The CDR3 region is CASSQGQSTEAFF. The DNA for the CDR3 is TGCGCCAGCAGCCAGGGCCAGAGTACTGAAGCTTTCTTT.

The J gene is TRBJ1-1, the V gene TRBV30; 7 nucleotides align to TRBD1. The CDR3 runs to 14 residues. The germline gives CDR1 GTSNPN, CDR2 SVGIG (reference sequence). The junction had 8 bases not matched to a gene; V was cut back by 4 bases and J by 3 bases. In DNA form, the CDR3 reads TGTGCCTGGATCAAACAGGGGTTTCACACTGAAGCTTTCTTT. As protein: CAWIKQGFHTEAFF.

In DNA form, the CDR3 reads TGCGCCAGCAGCCAAGTTTCAGGGGCCCAAGAGACCCAGTACTTC. This encodes CASSQVSGAQETQYF. The chain joins TRBV4-1 to TRBJ2-5, with D possibly TRBD1 on 6 matching bases. Per the germline V gene, CDR1 is MGHRA and CDR2 is YSYEKL. The V end lost 1 base, the J end lost 1 base, and 10 bases lay between the germline ends. The CDR3 extends over 15 amino acids.

The chain carries TRBV5-8 and TRBJ1-5, with D maybe TRBD1 (5 bases). The V gene's germline CDR1 is SGHTS and CDR2 YDEGEE. The CDR3 has 17 residues. V was trimmed by 1 base and J by 0 bases, leaving 14 bases between them. The CDR3 here is CASSLFRTGNSNQPQHF. The DNA for the CDR3 is TGTGCCAGCAGCTTGTTTCGAACAGGAAATAGCAATCAGCCCCAGCATTTT.

This sequence joins TRBV24-1 and TRBJ2-1, with TRBD1 as a possible D gene (5 bases). CDR3 size: 14 residues. V shed 1 base and J shed 8 bases, with 11 bases lying between them. The germline CDR1 and CDR2 sequences are KGHDR and SFDVKD. The CDR3 spells CATSDLIRADEQFF. CDR3 DNA: TGTGCCACCAGTGATTTAATCAGGGCGGATGAGCAGTTCTTC.

The rearrangement links TRBV6-5 to TRBJ2-1, with TRBD1 identical over 8 bases. The CDR3 has 15 amino acids. The V segment lost 6 bases and the J segment 3 bases; nucleotides outside the gene matches: 7. CDR1 is MNHEY and CDR2 is SVGAGI in the germline V gene. CDR3 in amino acids: CASSLGTGRYNEQFF. The CDR3 nucleotides are TGTGCCAGCAGCCTCGGGACAGGCCGCTACAATGAGCAGTTCTTC.

The CDR3 nucleotides read TGTGCCAGCAGCTTAGATAGCAGGGTTGGTGGTGGCTACACCTTC. Residues: CASSLDSRVGGGYTF. The rearrangement uses TRBV7-8 and TRBJ1-2; a weak D match, TRBD1 (5 bases). V lost 1 base and J lost 7, with 16 bases in between. Germline V gives CDR1 SGHVS, CDR2 FQNEAQ. The CDR3 is 15 amino acids.

The rearrangement links TRBV27 to TRBJ2-7, with D unresolved. V dropped 2 bases and J dropped 2 bases, with 7 bases sitting between them. From germline, CDR1 is MNHEY and CDR2 SMNVEV (reference sequence). This CDR3 contains 13 residues. The CDR3 sequence: CASSLTRTYEQYF. In DNA form, the CDR3 reads TGTGCCAGCAGTTTAACCAGGACCTACGAGCAGTACTTC.

The chain is built from TRBV11-2 and TRBJ2-5; a possible D gene is TRBD2 (5 bases). Germline V gene data show CDR1 as SGHAT and CDR2 as FQNNGV. The CDR3 runs to 13 residues. Trimming cost V 1 base and J 5 bases, with 8 bases left between them. This CDR3 reads CASSLAGSETQYF. The CDR3, as DNA: TGTGCCAGCAGCTTAGCGGGGTCGGAGACCCAGTACTTC.

This rearrangement joins TRBV12-3 or TRBV12-4 to TRBJ1-2; 7 bases match TRBD1. The CDR3 consists of 13 residues. The junction had 6 bases not matched to a gene; V was cut back by 5 bases and J by 6 bases. In DNA form, the CDR3 reads TGTGCCAGCAGTCCCCAGACAGGGAATGGCTACACCTTC. It encodes CASSPQTGNGYTF.

This chain uses TRBV2 with TRBJ1-1; 8 bases fit TRBD1. Germline V gene sequence: CDR1 SNHLY, CDR2 FYNNEI. The CDR3 sequence is 14 residues long. V was clipped by 3 bases and J by 4 bases; unmatched bases: 4. The chain's CDR3 is CASSDRTGSTEAFF. The CDR3 region has the DNA TGTGCCAGCAGTGACAGGACAGGGAGCACTGAAGCTTTCTTT.

This rearrangement joins TRBV2 to TRBJ2-2; 8 bases map to TRBD2. Germline V gene data show CDR1 as SNHLY and CDR2 as FYNNEI. J gave up 4 bases and V 10 bases, and 8 bases lay outside the gene matches. This CDR3 comprises 14 residues. This CDR3 reads CATWSGGGTGELFF. CDR3 DNA sequence: TGTGCCACTTGGAGCGGGGGCGGCACCGGGGAGCTGTTTTTT.

Only one count was recorded for this clone. This chain links TRBV11-2 with TRBJ1-2, with D tentatively TRBD1 (6 bases). V was pared by 5 bases and J by 2 bases, with 12 bases between. CDR1 is SGHAT, CDR2 FQNNGV, per germline. The CDR3 is made up of 14 amino acids. The CDR3 reads CASSPSGVNYGYTF. The CDR3 DNA follows: TGTGCCAGCAGCCCCTCAGGGGTAAACTATGGCTACACCTTC. Using reference TRBV11-2 and TRBJ1-2 for the parts outside the CDR3, the full variable domain is EAGVAQSPRYKIIEKRQSVAFWCNPISGHATLYWYQQILGQGPKLLIQFQNNGVVDDSQLPKDRFSAERLKGVDSTLKIQPAKLEDSAVYLCASSPSGVNYGYTFGSGTRLTVV.

A remark on this clone: The sample carries other DNA sequences with the same CDR3. V usage is TRBV2 and J usage is TRBJ2-4; possibly TRBD2 for D (6 bases). CDR1 SNHLY and CDR2 FYNNEI come from the germline V gene. Trimming cost V 8 bases and J 0 bases, with 8 bases left between them. The CDR3 covers 13 residues. The CDR3 loop reads CASGGLAKNIQYF. As DNA, the CDR3 is TGTGCCAGCGGGGGACTAGCCAAAAACATTCAGTACTTC.

Note on this clone: Different DNA sequences within this sample yield the same CDR3. The chain employs TRBV28 and TRBJ2-2; no definite D call. In germline, CDR1 is MDHEN, CDR2 SYDVKM. The CDR3 length is 13 residues. With 4 bases removed from V and 4 bases from J, the gap between germline ends came to 7 bases. Here the CDR3 DNA reads TGTGCCAGCAGTTCCGTCTCCACCGGGGAGCTGTTTTTT. Translating gives CASSSVSTGELFF.

The genes are TRBV14 and TRBJ1-6, with 7 bases that match TRBD1. Germline V gene sequence: CDR1 SGHDN, CDR2 FVKESK. The CDR3 has 16 residues. The V gene end was trimmed by 5 bases and the J gene end by 7 bases; junction bases not matched to a gene: 11. For the CDR3, the DNA is TGTGCCAGCAGCAGGATTTCTCAGGGGGGAAATTCACCCCTCCACTTT. Its protein is CASSRISQGGNSPLHF.

The chain is built from TRBV28 and TRBJ2-7, with a tentative D call TRBD2 (6 bases). The CDR3 runs to 13 residues. Germline assignment: CDR1 MDHEN and CDR2 SYDVKM. Deletions cut 10 bases from V and 3 bases from J, with 16 bases between. The CDR3 spells CATLRGGIYEQYF. The CDR3 DNA reads as TGTGCCACTCTTCGGGGAGGTATCTACGAGCAGTACTTC.

The chain combines TRBV14 with TRBJ1-3; D not resolved. Germline loops: CDR1 SGHDN, CDR2 FVKESK. V dropped 1 base and J dropped 0 bases, with 7 bases sitting between them. The length of the CDR3 is 15 residues. Written as DNA, the CDR3 is TGTGCCAGCAGCCAAGGACTTCACTCTGGAAACACCATATATTTT. Encoded protein: CASSQGLHSGNTIYF.

The chain couples TRBV12-5 to TRBJ2-5; 8 bases agree with TRBD2. CDR3 length: 16 residues. Germline CDR1 is LGHNT and CDR2 is FRNRAP. The ends lost 0 bases at V and 4 bases at J; junction bases unmatched: 7. The CDR3 DNA reads as TGTGCTAGTGGTTTGGTTTTCGGGGGACTAGGAGAGACCCAGTACTTC. Translated, it gives CASGLVFGGLGETQYF.

The chain employs TRBV29-1 and TRBJ1-4; D possibly corresponds to TRBD1 (5 bases). This CDR3 has 10 residues. The germline CDR1 and CDR2 sequences are SQVTM and ANQGSEA. V was pared by 6 bases and J by 8 bases, with 7 bases between. CDR3 sequence (DNA): TGCAGCGTCGGGGGGGAAAAACTGTTTTTT. It is translated as CSVGGEKLFF.

V gene TRBV7-9 combines with J gene TRBJ2-5, with 7 bases fitting TRBD2. The length of the CDR3 is 15 residues. V trimming: 4 bases; J trimming: 3 bases; junction bases outside the gene matches: 8. The germline gives CDR1 SEHNR, CDR2 FQNEAQ (reference sequence). The CDR3 region has the DNA TGTGCCAGCAGCTCGCTGGGGGGAGGGGAAGAGACCCAGTACTTC. As protein: CASSSLGGGEETQYF.

The chain joins TRBV12-3 or TRBV12-4 to TRBJ2-3; D is unclear. The CDR3 loop spans 13 amino acids. The V end lost 6 bases, the J end lost 5 bases, and 12 bases lay between the germline ends. The CDR3 loop is CASSPPARDTQYF. Here the CDR3 DNA reads TGTGCCAGCAGCCCCCCAGCGCGAGATACGCAGTATTTT.

This clone appeared many times. The J gene is TRBJ1-2, the V gene TRBV28; 8 nucleotides line up with TRBD1. The germline CDR1 and CDR2 sequences are MDHEN and SYDVKM. This CDR3 has 16 amino acids. V lost 5 bases to trimming and J lost 5 bases; unmatched junction nucleotides: 13. The CDR3 spells CASSPRQGRIFYGYTF. The CDR3 DNA follows: TGTGCCAGCAGTCCCCGACAGGGGAGGATTTTTTATGGCTACACCTTC.

The chain recombines TRBV28 with TRBJ2-4, with 11 bases matching TRBD2. Germline V gives CDR1 MDHEN, CDR2 SYDVKM. With V trimmed by 6 bases and J by 5 bases, 0 bases remained unmatched. The CDR3 is 13 amino acids. This chain's CDR3 is CASRTSGENIQYF. The CDR3 bases are TGTGCCAGCAGGACTAGCGGGGAAAACATTCAGTACTTC.

The chain carries TRBV7-9 and TRBJ1-5; TRBD1 agrees at 10 bases. The germline gives CDR1 SEHNR, CDR2 FQNEAQ (reference sequence). Trimming removed 5 bases from V and 4 bases from J; junction bases left unmatched: 5. The length of the CDR3 is 15 residues. This CDR3 is CASSPGQGENQPQHF. The CDR3 DNA follows: TGTGCCAGCAGCCCCGGACAGGGGGAAAATCAGCCCCAGCATTTT.

The V gene is TRBV6-5, the J gene TRBJ2-3; 9 nucleotides agree with TRBD1. The trim removed 5 bases at V and 4 bases at J, leaving 7 bases unmatched. CDR1 and CDR2 (germline): MNHEY, SVGAGI. The CDR3 covers 15 residues. Here the CDR3 DNA reads TGTGCCAGCAGTCCCCGCGGACAGGGGCCAGATACGCAGTATTTT. Residues: CASSPRGQGPDTQYF.

The chain combines TRBV5-1 with TRBJ2-4; 7 bases match TRBD1. This CDR3 spans 15 amino acids. Germline V gives CDR1 SGHRS, CDR2 YFSETQ. Trimming removed 4 bases from V and 8 bases from J; junction bases left unmatched: 12. DNA for the CDR3: TGCGCCAGCAGCGAAAGACAGGGATTTGGGGACATTCAGTACTTC. Its translation: CASSERQGFGDIQYF.

The rearrangement joins TRBV5-1 to TRBJ2-3; D ambiguous. This CDR3 contains 14 residues. Germline CDR1 reads SGHRS; CDR2 reads YFSETQ. V dropped 0 bases and J dropped 4 bases, with 9 bases sitting between them. The CDR3 nucleotides read TGCGCCAGCAGCTTGGGCCCTAAATCAGATACGCAGTATTTT. Translation gives CASSLGPKSDTQYF.